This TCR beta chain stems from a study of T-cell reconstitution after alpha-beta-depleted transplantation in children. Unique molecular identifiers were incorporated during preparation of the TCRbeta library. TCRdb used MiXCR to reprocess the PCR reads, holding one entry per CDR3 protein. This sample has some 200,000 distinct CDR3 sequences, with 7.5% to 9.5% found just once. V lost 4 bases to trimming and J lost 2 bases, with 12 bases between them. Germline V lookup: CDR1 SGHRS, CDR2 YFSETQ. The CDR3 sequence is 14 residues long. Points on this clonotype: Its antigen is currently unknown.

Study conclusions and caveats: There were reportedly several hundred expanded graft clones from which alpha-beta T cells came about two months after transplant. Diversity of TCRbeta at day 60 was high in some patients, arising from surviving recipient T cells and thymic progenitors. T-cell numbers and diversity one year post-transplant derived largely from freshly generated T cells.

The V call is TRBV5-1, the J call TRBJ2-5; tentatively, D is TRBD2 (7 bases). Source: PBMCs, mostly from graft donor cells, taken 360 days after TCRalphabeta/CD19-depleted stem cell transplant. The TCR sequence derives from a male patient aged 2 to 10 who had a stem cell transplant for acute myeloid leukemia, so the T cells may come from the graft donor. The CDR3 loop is CASSPGRGQETQYF. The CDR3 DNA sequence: TGCGCCAGCAGCCCGGGGAGGGGGCAAGAGACCCAGTACTTC.